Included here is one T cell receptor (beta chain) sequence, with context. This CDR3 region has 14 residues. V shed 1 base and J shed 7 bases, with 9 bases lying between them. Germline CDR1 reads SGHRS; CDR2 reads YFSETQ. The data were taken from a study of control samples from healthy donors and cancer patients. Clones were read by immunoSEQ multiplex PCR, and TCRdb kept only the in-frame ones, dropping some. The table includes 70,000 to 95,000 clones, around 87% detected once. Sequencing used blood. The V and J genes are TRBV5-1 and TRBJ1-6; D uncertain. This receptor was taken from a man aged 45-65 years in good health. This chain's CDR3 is CASSLIGINSPLHF. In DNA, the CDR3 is TGCGCCAGCAGCTTGATAGGAATCAATTCACCCCTCCACTTT.